What follows are 21 T cell receptor beta chains derived from one specimen sequenced in a study of cytomegalovirus exposure and HLA in healthy donors. Amplification used 60 Vbeta primers and 13 Jbeta primers. Profiled with immunoSEQ multiplex PCR; TCRdb holds only in-frame clones, not every one. The table has about 130,000 clones, 75% to 90% seen once. Input material: PBMCs. Source of these receptors: a woman between 40 and 50 years old in good health and CMV-seronegative.

This clone occurred a few times. The chain is built from TRBV7-6 and TRBJ2-5; D unresolved. The CDR3 totals 12 residues. CDR1 and CDR2 from the germline V gene are SGHVS and FNYEAQ. V was trimmed by 4 bases and J by 7 bases, leaving 10 bases between them. The CDR3 sequence: CASSYGDGTQYF. As DNA, the CDR3 is TGTGCCAGCAGCTACGGTGATGGGACCCAGTACTTC.

This chain joins TRBV6-1 and TRBJ2-5; 8 bases are shared with TRBD2. The junction had 5 bases not matched to a gene; V was cut back by 6 bases and J by 5 bases. This CDR3 has 13 residues. Germline assignment: CDR1 MNHNS and CDR2 SASEGT. CDR3 loop: CASRPPGGETQYF. The CDR3 coding sequence is TGTGCCAGCAGGCCCCCGGGGGGGGAGACCCAGTACTTC.

This chain uses TRBV6-5 with TRBJ2-3; tentative D call: TRBD2 (5 bases). Germline CDR1 is MNHEY and CDR2 is SVGAGI. There are 13 residues in the CDR3. V was pared by 7 bases and J by 10 bases, with 18 bases between. CDR3 sequence (DNA): TGTGCCAGCACCTCCCCCCGCGACTACTCGCAGTATTTT. It translates to CASTSPRDYSQYF.

V is TRBV4-2 and J is TRBJ1-1, with TRBD1 matching over 8 bases. There are 14 residues in the CDR3. CDR1 and CDR2 from the germline V gene are LGHNA and YNFKEQ. With V trimmed by 2 bases and J by 4 bases, 3 bases remained unmatched. The CDR3 region has the DNA TGTGCCAGCAGCCAACGAGGACAGGGCACTGAAGCTTTCTTT. It encodes CASSQRGQGTEAFF.

The V gene is TRBV10-3, the J gene TRBJ1-5, with D maybe TRBD1 (5 bases). CDR3 length equals 14 residues. Trimming left V 6 bases short and J 4 bases short, with 13 bases between. Germline CDR1 is ENHRY and CDR2 is SYGVKD. CDR3 in DNA: TGTGCCATCAGCCCAGACAGTAGTAATCAGCCCCAGCATTTT. Amino acid sequence: CAISPDSSNQPQHF.

The chain employs TRBV5-8 and TRBJ1-4; 10 positions agree with TRBD1. CDR1 SGHTS and CDR2 YDEGEE come from the germline V gene. CDR3 length equals 16 residues. V lost 4 bases to trimming and J lost 0 bases; unmatched junction nucleotides: 3. The chain's CDR3 is CASSTGQGATNEKLFF. CDR3 sequence (DNA): TGTGCCAGCAGCACAGGACAGGGGGCAACTAATGAAAAACTGTTTTTT.

This chain links TRBV6-5 with TRBJ2-5, with 11 bases fitting TRBD2. J lost 1 base, V lost 4 bases, and 5 bases had no gene match. There are 16 residues in the CDR3. Germline V gene data show CDR1 as MNHEY and CDR2 as SVGAGI. CDR3 sequence reads: CASSWTSGSFQETQYF. CDR3 nucleotides: TGTGCCAGCAGTTGGACTAGCGGGTCTTTCCAAGAGACCCAGTACTTC.

The V call is TRBV28, the J call TRBJ1-1, with D possibly TRBD1 on 5 matching bases. The CDR3 has 14 residues. V was shortened by 2 bases and J by 7 bases, with 14 bases between the two germline ends. From germline, CDR1 is MDHEN and CDR2 SYDVKM. This CDR3 is CASSLHGAVHEAFF. The CDR3 region has the DNA TGTGCCAGCAGTTTACATGGGGCGGTTCATGAAGCTTTCTTT.

The chain has TRBV7-9 and TRBJ2-2; TRBD1 might be the D (6 bases). The CDR3 is 13 residues long. V gave up 5 bases and J gave up 6 bases, with 10 bases separating them. CDR1 is SEHNR, CDR2 FQNEAQ, per germline (reference sequence). The chain's CDR3 is CASSQGHPGELFF. CDR3 sequence (DNA): TGTGCCAGCAGCCAGGGGCACCCCGGGGAGCTGTTTTTT.

The chain recombines TRBV18 with TRBJ1-6; TRBD1 matches 7 bases. The V segment lost 0 bases and the J segment 5 bases; nucleotides outside the gene matches: 1. The germline V gene has CDR1 KGHSH and CDR2 LQKENI. This CDR3 has 15 amino acids. DNA for the CDR3: TGTGCCAGCTCACCACCGGGACAGAATAATTCACCCCTCCACTTT. It is translated as CASSPPGQNNSPLHF. The full variable domain, in which reference TRBV18 and TRBJ1-6 provide the parts outside the CDR3, is NAGVMQNPRHLVRRRGQEARLRCSPMKGHSHVYWYRQLPEEGLKFMVYLQKENIIDESGMPKERFSAEFPKEGPSILRIQQVVRGDSAAYFCASSPPGQNNSPLHFGNGTRLTVT.

The genes are TRBV2 and TRBJ2-3, with TRBD2 matching 11 bases. Germline CDR1 is SNHLY and CDR2 is FYNNEI. This CDR3 is 15 amino acids long. V gave up 5 bases and J gave up 2 bases; unmatched junction bases: 3. CDR3 in amino acids: CASSLAGGITDTQYF. DNA of the CDR3: TGTGCCAGCAGTCTAGCGGGAGGAATCACAGATACGCAGTATTTT.

The chain combines TRBV7-2 with TRBJ1-3; D unclear. Germline V gene lookup returns CDR1 SGHTA and CDR2 FQGNSA. The CDR3 extends over 16 amino acids. Trimming took 5 bases from V and 2 from J, leaving 16 bases between them. This CDR3 is CASSPYGGFAGNTIYF. In nucleotides, the CDR3 is TGTGCCAGCAGCCCCTACGGAGGGTTCGCTGGAAACACCATATATTTT.

The chain recombines TRBV4-1 with TRBJ1-4; a weak D match, TRBD1 (6 bases). The CDR3 consists of 17 residues. CDR1 MGHRA and CDR2 YSYEKL come from the germline V gene. Trimming took off 4 bases at V and 0 bases at J, with 15 bases between the two ends. Written as DNA, the CDR3 is TGCGCCAGCAGCCTCCACCGGACAGCCGCAACTAATGAAAAACTGTTTTTT. It is translated as CASSLHRTAATNEKLFF.

V usage is TRBV27 and J usage is TRBJ2-1; 11 bases align to TRBD2. The trim removed 2 bases at V and 7 bases at J, leaving 4 bases unmatched. The CDR3 contains 15 residues. The germline gives CDR1 MNHEY, CDR2 SMNVEV (reference sequence). This CDR3 reads CASSLLAGGLNEQFF. CDR3 coding DNA: TGTGCCAGCAGTTTACTAGCGGGAGGTTTGAATGAGCAGTTCTTC.

The chain couples TRBV7-9 to TRBJ2-1, with D maybe TRBD2 (5 bases). The germline V and J ends were trimmed by 4 bases and 1 base, with 11 bases remaining between them. The CDR3 has 15 residues. Per germline, CDR1 SEHNR and CDR2 FQNEAQ (reference sequence). CDR3 in DNA: TGTGCCAGCAGCTCGACTATGGGTTCCTACAATGAGCAGTTCTTC. As protein: CASSSTMGSYNEQFF. The full variable domain, rest sourced from reference TRBV7-9 and TRBJ2-1, is DTGVSQNPRHKITKRGQNVTFRCDPISEHNRLYWYRQTLGQGPEFLTYFQNEAQLEKSRLLSDRFSAERPKGSFSTLEIQRTEQGDSAMYLCASSSTMGSYNEQFFGPGTRLTVL.

V gene TRBV6-5 combines with J gene TRBJ1-6, with 9 nucleotides matching TRBD1. CDR1 MNHEY and CDR2 SVGAGI come from the germline V gene. The CDR3 sequence is 15 residues long. J gave up 6 bases and V 2 bases, and 2 bases lay outside the gene matches. The chain's CDR3 is CASSYGTGTNSPLHF. CDR3 DNA: TGTGCCAGCAGTTACGGGACAGGGACTAATTCACCCCTCCACTTT.

This sequence joins TRBV7-9 and TRBJ1-2, with unresolved D. CDR1 is SEHNR and CDR2 is FQNEAQ in the germline V gene (reference sequence). CDR3 length: 14 residues. V was clipped by 1 base and J by 4 bases, with 10 bases between them. CDR3 protein: CASSLGTDVYGYTF. The CDR3 DNA is TGTGCCAGCAGCTTAGGGACTGATGTCTATGGCTACACCTTC.

The rearrangement links TRBV6-5 to TRBJ2-7; 7 bases are a match to TRBD2. V lost 2 bases to trimming and J lost 5 bases; unmatched junction nucleotides: 12. The CDR3 has 16 amino acids. Germline V gene lookup returns CDR1 MNHEY and CDR2 SVGAGI. CDR3 in amino acids: CASSYLTGGSWNEQYF. In DNA form, the CDR3 reads TGTGCCAGCAGTTACCTCACCGGCGGGAGCTGGAACGAGCAGTACTTC.

The table lists this clone with a few counts. The rearrangement uses TRBV19 and TRBJ2-7; 9 bases match TRBD1. V lost 6 bases to trimming and J lost 2 bases; unmatched junction nucleotides: 8. Germline CDR1 and CDR2: LNHDA and SQIVND (reference sequence). CDR3 length equals 15 residues. For the CDR3, the DNA is TGTGCCAGTAGCTCGGTCCGGGACAGGGCCTACGAGCAGTACTTC. Translation gives CASSSVRDRAYEQYF.

This clone occurred once. The chain is built from TRBV7-8 and TRBJ1-5, with TRBD1 matching over 8 bases. This CDR3 is built from 15 residues. The V segment lost 3 bases and the J segment 3 bases; nucleotides outside the gene matches: 4. Germline V gene data show CDR1 as SGHVS and CDR2 as FQNEAQ. CDR3: CASSFGQGANQPQHF. The DNA of the CDR3 is TGTGCCAGCAGCTTCGGACAGGGCGCCAATCAGCCCCAGCATTTT.

The rearrangement links TRBV27 to TRBJ1-6; unclear D gene. Germline CDR1 reads MNHEY; CDR2 reads SMNVEV (reference sequence). The CDR3 loop spans 15 amino acids. Trimming left V 3 bases short and J 10 bases short, with 16 bases between. The CDR3 sequence: CASSLTPEEESPLHF. The DNA of the CDR3 is TGTGCCAGCAGTTTGACCCCCGAGGAGGAATCACCCCTCCACTTT.